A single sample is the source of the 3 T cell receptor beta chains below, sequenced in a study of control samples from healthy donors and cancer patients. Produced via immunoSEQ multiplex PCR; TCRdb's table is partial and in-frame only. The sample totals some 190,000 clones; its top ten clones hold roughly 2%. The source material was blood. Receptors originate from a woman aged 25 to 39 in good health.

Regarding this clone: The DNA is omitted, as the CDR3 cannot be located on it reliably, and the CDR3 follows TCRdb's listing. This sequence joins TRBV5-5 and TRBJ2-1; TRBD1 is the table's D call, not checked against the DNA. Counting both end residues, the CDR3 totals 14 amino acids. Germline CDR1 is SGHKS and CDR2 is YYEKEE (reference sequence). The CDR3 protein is CASSPLWGTGSEFF.

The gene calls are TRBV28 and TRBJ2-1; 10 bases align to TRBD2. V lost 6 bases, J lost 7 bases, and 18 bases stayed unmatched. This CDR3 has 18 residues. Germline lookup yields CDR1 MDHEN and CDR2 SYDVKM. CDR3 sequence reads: CASSRPYRTSGKLNEQFF. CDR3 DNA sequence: TGTGCCAGCAGCCGACCCTACAGGACTAGCGGAAAGTTGAATGAGCAGTTCTTC.

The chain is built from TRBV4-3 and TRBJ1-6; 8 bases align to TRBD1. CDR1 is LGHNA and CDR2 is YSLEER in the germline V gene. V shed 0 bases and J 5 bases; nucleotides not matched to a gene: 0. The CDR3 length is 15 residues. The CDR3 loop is CASSQEGQDNSPLHF. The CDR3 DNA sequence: TGCGCCAGCAGCCAAGAGGGACAGGATAATTCACCCCTCCACTTT.